This TCR beta chain came from a study of cytomegalovirus exposure and HLA in healthy donors. Study outcomes and limitations: One later analysis reportedly identified an Asian-associated ancestry cluster that showed fewer N-insertions than the roughly 700-donor mean. Sequencing artifact likely explains a cluster of highly shared sequence variants. TCR beta V segments were, for the most part, productive about 87% or about 30% of the time in an earlier analysis.

The PCR ran on 60 Vbeta and 13 Jbeta primers. The authors' processing: Among the unique TCR beta chains that a later analysis counted, about 81 million in all, 9.5 million to 12 million were shared. Sequencing used immunoSEQ multiplex PCR; TCRdb keeps in-frame clones, though not all of them. The DNA gave D and trimming, while V, J and clone size come from that table. The data contain about 160,000 clones, approximately 88% of them singletons. This clone has just a few counts. Its antigen remains unidentified. Sequencing was done on a sample of PBMCs. The sequence was obtained from a woman aged 30 to 39 in good health and CMV-seronegative.

The CDR3, as DNA: TGTGCCAGCAGGAAATCCGGGACTTCCTACGAGCAGTACTTC. Its protein is CASRKSGTSYEQYF. The chain joins TRBV9 to TRBJ2-5; the D gene is possibly TRBD2 (6 bases). The last part of the DNA fits TRBJ2-7 better; the J call may be wrong. The CDR3 runs to 14 residues. Germline V gene data show CDR1 as SGDLS and CDR2 as YYNGEE.